Here is one T cell receptor (beta chain) with its context. Its antigen is unidentified. The sample originates from a study of multiple sclerosis patients with progressive multifocal leukoencephalopathy. Findings and limits, study-wide: No common TRBV or TRBJ usage or pairing appeared at PML.

Trimming stripped 4 bases from V and 8 bases from J, with 9 bases between. Germline V gene lookup returns CDR1 LNHDA and CDR2 SQIVND (reference sequence). CDR3 length equals 12 residues. TCRdb's table, derived via immunoSEQ multiplex PCR, lists solely in-frame clones and lacks some. The table records some 30,000 clones, around 89% of them present only once. Time point described: before natalizumab initiation. This clonotype was sampled from a human donor with multiple sclerosis. The sequenced sample consisted of PBMCs. The V and J genes are TRBV19 and TRBJ2-1; D is unresolved. CDR3 nucleotide sequence: TGTGCCAGTAGTACCCGTATCGATGAGCAGTTCTTC. Translated, it gives CASSTRIDEQFF.